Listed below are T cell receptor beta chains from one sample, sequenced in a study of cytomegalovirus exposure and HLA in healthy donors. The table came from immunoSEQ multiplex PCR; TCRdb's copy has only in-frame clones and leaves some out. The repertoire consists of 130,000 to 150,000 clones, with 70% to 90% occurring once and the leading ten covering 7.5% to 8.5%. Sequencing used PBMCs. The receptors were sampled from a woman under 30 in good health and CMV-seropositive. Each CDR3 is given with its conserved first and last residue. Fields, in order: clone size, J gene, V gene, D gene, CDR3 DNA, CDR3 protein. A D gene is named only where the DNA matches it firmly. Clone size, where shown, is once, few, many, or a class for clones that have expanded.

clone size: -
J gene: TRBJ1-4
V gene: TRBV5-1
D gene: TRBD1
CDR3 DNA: TGCGCCAGCAGCTTGGTACAGGGGGCGAGTGAAAAACTGTTTTTT
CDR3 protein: CASSLVQGASEKLFF

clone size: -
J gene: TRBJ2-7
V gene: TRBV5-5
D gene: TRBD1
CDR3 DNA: TGTGCCAGCAGCCAGCAAGGACAGGGTCAGTACGAGCAGTACTTC
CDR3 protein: CASSQQGQGQYEQYF

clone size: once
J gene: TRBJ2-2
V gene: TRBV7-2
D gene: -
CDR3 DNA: TGTGCCAGCAGCTTAGCCAGGTCGGATACCGGGGAGCTGTTTTTT
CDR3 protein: CASSLARSDTGELFF

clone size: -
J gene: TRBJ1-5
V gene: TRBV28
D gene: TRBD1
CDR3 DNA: TGTGCCAGCAGTTTCAGGGGGAGCAATCAGCCCCAGCATTTT
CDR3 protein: CASSFRGSNQPQHF

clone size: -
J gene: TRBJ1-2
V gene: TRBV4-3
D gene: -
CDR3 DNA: TGCGCCAGCAGCCAAGAAAGTTTTGGAGTGAACTATGGCTACACCTTC
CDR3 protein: CASSQESFGVNYGYTF

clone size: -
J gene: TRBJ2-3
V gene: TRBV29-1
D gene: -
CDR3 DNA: TGCAGCGTTGAAGATCCCCTAACAGATACGCAGTATTTT
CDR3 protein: CSVEDPLTDTQYF

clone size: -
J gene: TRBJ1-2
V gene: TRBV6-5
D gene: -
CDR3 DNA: TGTGCCAGCAGACCTCAGGGGAACTATGGCTACACCTTC
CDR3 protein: CASRPQGNYGYTF

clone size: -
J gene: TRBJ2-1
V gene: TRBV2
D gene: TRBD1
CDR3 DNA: TGTGCCAGCAGTCGAACCGGGACAGGGTATTTGAATGAGCAGTTCTTC
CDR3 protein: CASSRTGTGYLNEQFF

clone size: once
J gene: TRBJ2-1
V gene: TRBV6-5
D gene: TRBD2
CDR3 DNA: TGTGCCTGTCGACCGGGACTAGGGGCTCCTGAGCAGTTCTTC
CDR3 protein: CACRPGLGAPEQFF

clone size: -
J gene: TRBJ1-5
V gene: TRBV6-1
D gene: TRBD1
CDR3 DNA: TGTGCCAGCTCGGGACAGGCGCCTTATCAGCCCCAGCATTTT
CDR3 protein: CASSGQAPYQPQHF

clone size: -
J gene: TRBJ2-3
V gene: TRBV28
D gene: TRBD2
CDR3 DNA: TGTGCCAGCAGTTTCTCGGTAACAAGGCACCTTACTAGCGGGGCCGCAGATACGCAGTATTTT
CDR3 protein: CASSFSVTRHLTSGAADTQYF

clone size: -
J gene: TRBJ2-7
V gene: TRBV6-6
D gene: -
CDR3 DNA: TGTGCCAGCAGTTACGCGGGGGCCTCCTACGAGCAGTACTTC
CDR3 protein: CASSYAGASYEQYF

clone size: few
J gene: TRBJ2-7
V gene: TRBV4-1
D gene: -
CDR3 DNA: TGCGCCAGCAGCCAAGAGGGACGCAAGACTAGAGGAAGCTACGAGCAGTACTTC
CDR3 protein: CASSQEGRKTRGSYEQYF

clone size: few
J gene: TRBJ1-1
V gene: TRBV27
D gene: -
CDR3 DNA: TGTGCCAGCAGTGCTAGGACAAGGAACACTGAAGCTTTCTTT
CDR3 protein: CASSARTRNTEAFF

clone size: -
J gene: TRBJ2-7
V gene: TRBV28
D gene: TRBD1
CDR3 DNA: TGTGCCAGCAGTTTCGGTTACCCGGGACAGGAATCCTACGAGCAGTACTTC
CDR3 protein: CASSFGYPGQESYEQYF

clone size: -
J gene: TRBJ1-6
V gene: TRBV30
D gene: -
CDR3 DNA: TGTGCCTGGAGTGTCCCTTCCACAGCTTCACCCCTCCACTTT
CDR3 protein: CAWSVPSTASPLHF

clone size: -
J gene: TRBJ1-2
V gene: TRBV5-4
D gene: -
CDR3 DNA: TGTGCCAGCAGCCCCCGGGACTCTCGCGGCTATGGCTACACCTTC
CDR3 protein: CASSPRDSRGYGYTF

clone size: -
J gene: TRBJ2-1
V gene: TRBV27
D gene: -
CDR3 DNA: TGTGCCAGCAGTTTGGTCACTAGCTCCTACAATGAGCAGTTCTTC
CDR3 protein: CASSLVTSSYNEQFF

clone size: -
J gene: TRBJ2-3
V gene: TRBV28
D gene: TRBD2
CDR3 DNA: TGTGCCAGCAGTTTAGATTCCGTTGCGGGAGTGACAGATACGCAGTATTTT
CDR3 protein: CASSLDSVAGVTDTQYF

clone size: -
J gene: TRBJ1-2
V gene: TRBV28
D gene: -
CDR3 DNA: TGTGCCAGCAGTCTTCCGGACACGCTGGGCTCCGATGGCTACACCTTC
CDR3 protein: CASSLPDTLGSDGYTF

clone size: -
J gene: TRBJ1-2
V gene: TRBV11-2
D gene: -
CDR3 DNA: TGTGCCAGCAGCTTAGATGGGGCGTTGGGCTACACCTTC
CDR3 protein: CASSLDGALGYTF

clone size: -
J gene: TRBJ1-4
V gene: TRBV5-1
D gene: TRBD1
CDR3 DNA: TGCGCCAGCAGCTTGTGGGGACAGGGTGAAAAACTGTTTTTT
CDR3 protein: CASSLWGQGEKLFF

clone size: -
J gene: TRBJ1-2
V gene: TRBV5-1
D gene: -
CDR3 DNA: TGCGCCAGCAGCTTTATTCAGGGCCATGGCTACACCTTC
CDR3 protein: CASSFIQGHGYTF

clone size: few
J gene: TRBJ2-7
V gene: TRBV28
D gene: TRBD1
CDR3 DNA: TGTGCCAGCAGCTTATGGGACAGGACCTACGAGCAGTACTTC
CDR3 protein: CASSLWDRTYEQYF

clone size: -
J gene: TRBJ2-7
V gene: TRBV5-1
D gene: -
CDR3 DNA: TGCGCCAGCACCCCCGGACTAAGTAATTACGAGGAGCAGTACTTC
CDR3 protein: CASTPGLSNYEEQYF

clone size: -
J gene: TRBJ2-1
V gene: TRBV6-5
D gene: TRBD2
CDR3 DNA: TGTGCCAGCAGTCCTCGGCGGGGGGGGTACAATGAGCAGTTCTTC
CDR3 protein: CASSPRRGGYNEQFF

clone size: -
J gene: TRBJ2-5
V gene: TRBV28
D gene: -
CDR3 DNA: TGTGCCAGCAGTCCACCAACAGGGATCCAAGAGACCCAGTACTTC
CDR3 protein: CASSPPTGIQETQYF

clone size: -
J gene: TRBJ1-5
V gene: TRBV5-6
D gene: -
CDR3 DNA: TGTGCCAGCAGCTTAACCCAGGGACAGCCCCAGCATTTT
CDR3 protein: CASSLTQGQPQHF

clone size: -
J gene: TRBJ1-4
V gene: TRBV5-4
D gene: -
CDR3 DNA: TGTGCCAGCAGCCCCGGCACAGGGCCCAGGGGAGAAAAACTGTTTTTT
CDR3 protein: CASSPGTGPRGEKLFF

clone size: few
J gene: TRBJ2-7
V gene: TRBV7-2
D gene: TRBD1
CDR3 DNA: TGTGCCAGCAGCCCGGACAGGGGGGCCTACGAGCAGTACTTC
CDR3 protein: CASSPDRGAYEQYF

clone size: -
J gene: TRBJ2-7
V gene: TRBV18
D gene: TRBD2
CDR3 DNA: TGTGCCAGCTCACCAGCATTGGGGAGGGAACTGTACTTC
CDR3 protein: CASSPALGRELYF

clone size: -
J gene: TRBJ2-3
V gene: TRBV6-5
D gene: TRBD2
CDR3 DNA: TGTGCCAGCAGGATGACTAGCCTAAGCACAGATACGCAGTATTTT
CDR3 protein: CASRMTSLSTDTQYF

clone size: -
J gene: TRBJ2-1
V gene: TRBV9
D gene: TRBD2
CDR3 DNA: TGTGCCAGCAGCGTAACTAGCGGGATAAACAATGAGCAGTTCTTC
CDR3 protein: CASSVTSGINNEQFF

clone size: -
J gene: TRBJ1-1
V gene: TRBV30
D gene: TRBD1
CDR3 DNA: TGTGCCTGGATGGGACAGGCGCTTTCTGAAGCTTTCTTT
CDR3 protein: CAWMGQALSEAFF

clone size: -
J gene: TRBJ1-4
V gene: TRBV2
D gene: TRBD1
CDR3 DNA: TGTGCCAGCAGGTACTACAGGGGTGAAAAACTGTTTTTT
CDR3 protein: CASRYYRGEKLFF

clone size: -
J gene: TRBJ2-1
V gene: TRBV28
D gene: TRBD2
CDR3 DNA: TGTGCCAGCAGGGCTACCGGGACTAGCGACAATGAGCAGTTCTTC
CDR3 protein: CASRATGTSDNEQFF

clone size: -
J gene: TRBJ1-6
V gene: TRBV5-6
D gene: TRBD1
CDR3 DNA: TGTGCCAGCAGTCGCGGACAGGACCGCTCCAGCTCCTATAATTCACCCCTCCACTTT
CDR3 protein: CASSRGQDRSSSYNSPLHF

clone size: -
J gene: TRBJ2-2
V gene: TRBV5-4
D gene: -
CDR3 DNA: TGTGCCAGCAGCCAGGCGGGAAGGGAGCTGTTTTTT
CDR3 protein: CASSQAGRELFF

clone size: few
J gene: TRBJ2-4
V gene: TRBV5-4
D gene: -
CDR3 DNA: TGTGCCAGCAGCTTTAATCGGAACATTCAGTACTTC
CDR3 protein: CASSFNRNIQYF

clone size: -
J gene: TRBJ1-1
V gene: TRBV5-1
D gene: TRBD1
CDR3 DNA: TGCGCCAGCAGCTTGGATGGACAGGGAGGGGCTTTCTTT
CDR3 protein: CASSLDGQGGAFF

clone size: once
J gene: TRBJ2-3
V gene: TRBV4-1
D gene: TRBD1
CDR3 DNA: TGCGCCAGCAGTAAACTGCAGGGGGCTAGCACAGATACGCAGTATTTT
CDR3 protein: CASSKLQGASTDTQYF

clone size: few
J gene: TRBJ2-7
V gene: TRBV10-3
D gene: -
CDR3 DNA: TGTGCCATCAGTGAGGCGCAGGGGTTCGAGCAGTACTTC
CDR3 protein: CAISEAQGFEQYF

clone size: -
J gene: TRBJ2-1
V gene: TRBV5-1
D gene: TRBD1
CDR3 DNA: TGCGCCAGTTCCCTCACGGACAGGGAGAACAATGAGCAGTTCTTC
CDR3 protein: CASSLTDRENNEQFF

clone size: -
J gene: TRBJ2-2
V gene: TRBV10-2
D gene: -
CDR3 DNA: TGCGCCAGCAGTGGGTGGAGGGTTTCCACCGGGGAGCTGTTTTTT
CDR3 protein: CASSGWRVSTGELFF

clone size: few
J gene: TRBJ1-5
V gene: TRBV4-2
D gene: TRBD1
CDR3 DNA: TGTGCCAGCAGCCGGGACAGGGGGTCCCAGCCCCAGCATTTT
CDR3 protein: CASSRDRGSQPQHF